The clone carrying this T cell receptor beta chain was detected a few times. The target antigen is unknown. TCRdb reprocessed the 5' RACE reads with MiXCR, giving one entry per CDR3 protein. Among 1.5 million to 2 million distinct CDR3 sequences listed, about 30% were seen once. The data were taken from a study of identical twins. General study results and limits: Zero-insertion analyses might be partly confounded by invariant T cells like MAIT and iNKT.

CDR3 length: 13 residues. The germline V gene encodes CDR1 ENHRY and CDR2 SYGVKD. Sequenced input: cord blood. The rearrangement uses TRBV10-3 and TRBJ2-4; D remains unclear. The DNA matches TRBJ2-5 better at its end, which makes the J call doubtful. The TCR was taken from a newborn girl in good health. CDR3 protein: CAISESWVQTQYF. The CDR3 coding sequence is TGTGCCATCAGTGAGTCTTGGGTACAGACCCAGTACTTC.